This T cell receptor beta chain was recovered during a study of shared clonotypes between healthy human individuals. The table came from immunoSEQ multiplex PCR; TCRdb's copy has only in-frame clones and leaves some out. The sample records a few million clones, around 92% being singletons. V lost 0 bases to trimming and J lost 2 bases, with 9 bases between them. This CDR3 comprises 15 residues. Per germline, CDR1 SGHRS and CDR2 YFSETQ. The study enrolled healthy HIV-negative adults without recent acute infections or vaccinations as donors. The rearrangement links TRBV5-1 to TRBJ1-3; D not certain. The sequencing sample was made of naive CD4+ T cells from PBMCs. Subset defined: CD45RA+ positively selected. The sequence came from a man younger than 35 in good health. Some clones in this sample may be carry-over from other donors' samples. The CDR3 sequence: CASSLGGNTGNTIYF. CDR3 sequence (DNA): TGCGCCAGCAGCTTGGGCGGAAATACTGGAAACACCATATATTTT.